Below, one T cell receptor beta chain is given with its context. The CDR3 extends over 13 amino acids. Germline V gene lookup returns CDR1 WSHSY and CDR2 SAAADI. Trimming shortened V by 6 bases and J by 11 bases, and 19 bases separated the two germline ends. How the authors handled the data: Amplifying reference gene primers gave estimates of nucleated cell counts. Clones were sequenced by immunoSEQ multiplex PCR, and TCRdb holds only the in-frame ones, with some missing. The DNA was the basis for D and trimming; V, J and clone size are from that table. This sample has over 85,000 clones; approximately 86% occur once, and the top ten carry more than 4%. The sample comes from a study of blood T cell repertoires in COVID-19. Study context: Samples of COVID-19 (acute and convalescent) were obtained from the United States, Italy and Spain.

This sequence was found in a man in his forties with acute or convalescent COVID-19. The sequenced sample consisted of peripheral blood. The chain joins TRBV10-2 to TRBJ1-1; D ambiguous. CDR3 coding DNA: TGCGCCAGCAGCGCCCATGAGGGATCGCAGGCTTTCTTT. This sequence encodes CASSAHEGSQAFF.